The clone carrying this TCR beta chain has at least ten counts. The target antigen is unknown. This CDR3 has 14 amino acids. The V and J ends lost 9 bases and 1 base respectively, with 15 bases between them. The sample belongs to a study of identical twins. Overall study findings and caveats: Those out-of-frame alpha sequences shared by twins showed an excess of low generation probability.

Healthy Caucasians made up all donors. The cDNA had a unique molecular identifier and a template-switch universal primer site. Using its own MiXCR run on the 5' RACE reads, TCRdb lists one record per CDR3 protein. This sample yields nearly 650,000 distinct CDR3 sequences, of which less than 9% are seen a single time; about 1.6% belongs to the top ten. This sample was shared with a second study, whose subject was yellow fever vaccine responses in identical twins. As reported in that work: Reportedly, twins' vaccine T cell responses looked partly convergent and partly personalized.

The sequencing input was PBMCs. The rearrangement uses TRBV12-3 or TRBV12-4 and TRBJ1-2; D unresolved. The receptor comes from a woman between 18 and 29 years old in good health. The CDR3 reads CASSDGPNNYGYTF. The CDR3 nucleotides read TGTGCCAGTTCCGATGGCCCAAATAACTATGGCTACACCTTC.